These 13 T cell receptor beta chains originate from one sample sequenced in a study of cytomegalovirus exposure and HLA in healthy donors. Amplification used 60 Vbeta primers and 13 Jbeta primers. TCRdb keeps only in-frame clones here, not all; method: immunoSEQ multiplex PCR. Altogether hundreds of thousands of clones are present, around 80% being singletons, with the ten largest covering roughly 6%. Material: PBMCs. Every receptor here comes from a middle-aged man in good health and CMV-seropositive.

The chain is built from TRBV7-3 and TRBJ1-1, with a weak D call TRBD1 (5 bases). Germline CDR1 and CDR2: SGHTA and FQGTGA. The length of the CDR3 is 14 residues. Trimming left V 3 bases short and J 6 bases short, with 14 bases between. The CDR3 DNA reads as TGTGCCAGCAGCTTTGGCGGGGGAAAGGCTGAAGCTTTCTTT. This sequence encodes CASSFGGGKAEAFF.

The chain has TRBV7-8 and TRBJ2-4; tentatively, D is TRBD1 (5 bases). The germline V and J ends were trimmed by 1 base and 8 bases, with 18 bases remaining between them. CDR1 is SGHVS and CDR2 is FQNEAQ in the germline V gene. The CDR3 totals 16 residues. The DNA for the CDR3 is TGTGCCAGCAGCTTAGAAGGGGCCCCCATTCGGGACATTCAGTACTTC. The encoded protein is CASSLEGAPIRDIQYF.

The CDR3 DNA reads as TGTGCCAGCAGTACAGGGGGGAACTCTGGAAACACCATATATTTT. Translation gives CASSTGGNSGNTIYF. This chain links TRBV6-6 with TRBJ1-3, with 8 bases lining up with TRBD1. This CDR3 contains 15 residues. The trim removed 5 bases at V and 0 bases at J, leaving 3 bases unmatched. Germline loops: CDR1 MNHNY, CDR2 SVGAGI (reference sequence).

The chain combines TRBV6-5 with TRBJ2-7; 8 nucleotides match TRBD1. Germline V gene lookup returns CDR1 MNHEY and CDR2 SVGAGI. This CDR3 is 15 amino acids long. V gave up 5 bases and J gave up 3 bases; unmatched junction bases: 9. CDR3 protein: CASSPRGQGVYEQYV. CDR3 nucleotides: TGTGCCAGCAGTCCCAGAGGACAGGGCGTCTACGAGCAGTACGTC.

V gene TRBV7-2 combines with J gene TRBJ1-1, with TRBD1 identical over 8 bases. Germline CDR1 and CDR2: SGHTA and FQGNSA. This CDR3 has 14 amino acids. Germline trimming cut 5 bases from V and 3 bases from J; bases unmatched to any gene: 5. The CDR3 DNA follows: TGTGCCAGCAGCACCGGACAGGGATACACTGAAGCTTTCTTT. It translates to CASSTGQGYTEAFF. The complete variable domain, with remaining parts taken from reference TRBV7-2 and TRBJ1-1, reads GAGVSQSPSNKVTEKGKDVELRCDPISGHTALYWYRQSLGQGLEFLIYFQGNSAPDKSGLPSDRFSAERTGGSVSTLTIQRTQQEDSAVYLCASSTGQGYTEAFFGQGTRLTVV.

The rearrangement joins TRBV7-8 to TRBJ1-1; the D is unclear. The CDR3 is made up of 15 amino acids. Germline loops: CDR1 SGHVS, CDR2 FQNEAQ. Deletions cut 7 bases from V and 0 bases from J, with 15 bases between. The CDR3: CASTKVRGLNTEAFF. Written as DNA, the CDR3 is TGTGCCAGCACCAAGGTCCGGGGTCTGAACACTGAAGCTTTCTTT.

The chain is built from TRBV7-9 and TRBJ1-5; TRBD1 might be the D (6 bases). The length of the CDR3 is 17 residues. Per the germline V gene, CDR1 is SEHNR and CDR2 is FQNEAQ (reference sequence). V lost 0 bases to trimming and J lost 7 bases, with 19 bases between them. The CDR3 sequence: CASSLATGNRGIQPQHF. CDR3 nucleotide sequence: TGTGCCAGCAGCTTAGCTACAGGGAATAGGGGAATCCAGCCCCAGCATTTT. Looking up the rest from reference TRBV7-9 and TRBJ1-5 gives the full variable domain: DTGVSQNPRHKITKRGQNVTFRCDPISEHNRLYWYRQTLGQGPEFLTYFQNEAQLEKSRLLSDRFSAERPKGSFSTLEIQRTEQGDSAMYLCASSLATGNRGIQPQHFGDGTRLSIL.

CDR3 loop: CASSTPGRTNEKLFF. For the CDR3, the DNA is TGTGCCAGTAGTACTCCAGGGCGAACTAATGAAAAACTGTTTTTT. The rearrangement links TRBV19 to TRBJ1-4; weak D call: TRBD1 (5 bases). The CDR3 contains 15 residues. Germline assignment: CDR1 LNHDA and CDR2 SQIVND (reference sequence). V lost 4 bases and J lost 1, with 10 bases in between.

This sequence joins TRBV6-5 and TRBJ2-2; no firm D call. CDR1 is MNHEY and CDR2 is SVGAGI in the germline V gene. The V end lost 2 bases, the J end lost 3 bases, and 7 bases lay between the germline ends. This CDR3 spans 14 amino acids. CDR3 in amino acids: CASSYDTDTGELFF. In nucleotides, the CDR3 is TGTGCCAGCAGTTACGACACCGACACCGGGGAGCTGTTTTTT.

CDR3 nucleotide sequence: TGTGCCAGCTCACCACCTGAGTTTGAGGTAGACTATGGCTACACCTTC. It yields the protein CASSPPEFEVDYGYTF. V gene TRBV18 combines with J gene TRBJ1-2; no clear D. CDR3 length: 16 residues. Germline V CDR1 and CDR2: KGHSH, LQKENI. With 0 bases removed from V and 3 bases from J, the gap between germline ends came to 14 bases.

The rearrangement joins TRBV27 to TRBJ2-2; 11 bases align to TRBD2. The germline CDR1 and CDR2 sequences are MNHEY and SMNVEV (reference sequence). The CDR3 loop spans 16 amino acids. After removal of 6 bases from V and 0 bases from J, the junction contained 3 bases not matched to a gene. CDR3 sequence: CASRTSGTSNTGELFF. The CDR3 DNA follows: TGTGCCAGCAGGACTAGCGGGACCTCGAACACCGGGGAGCTGTTTTTT.

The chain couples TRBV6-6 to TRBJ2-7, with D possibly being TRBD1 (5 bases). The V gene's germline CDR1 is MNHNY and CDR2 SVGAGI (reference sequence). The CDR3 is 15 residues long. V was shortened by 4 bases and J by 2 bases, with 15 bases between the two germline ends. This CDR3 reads CASSLALTAAYEQYV. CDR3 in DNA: TGTGCCAGCAGTTTGGCCCTGACAGCCGCCTACGAGCAGTACGTC.

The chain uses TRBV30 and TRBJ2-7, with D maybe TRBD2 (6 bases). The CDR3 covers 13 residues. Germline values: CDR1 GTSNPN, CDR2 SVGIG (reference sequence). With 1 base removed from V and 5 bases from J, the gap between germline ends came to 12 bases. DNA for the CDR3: TGTGCCTGGAGTGGGCTAGCGTCGAACGAGCAGTACTTC. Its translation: CAWSGLASNEQYF.